In its sample, the clone carrying this T cell receptor beta chain was seen once. Its specificity is unknown. The data stem from a study of cytomegalovirus exposure and HLA in healthy donors. Study context: Inside one of the first data releases sat about 85 million unique TCRs taken from HLA-typed donors.

Trimming left V 5 bases short and J 3 bases short, with 13 bases between. CDR3 size: 15 residues. Germline V lookup: CDR1 SGHTA, CDR2 FQGNSA. Study findings and constraints: Most TCR beta V segments were productive about 87% or about 30% of the time in an earlier analysis. The study carried out a later analysis of TCR beta sequences. It associated approximately 16,000 of them with specific HLA alleles at a false discovery rate of 0.05.

Vbeta (60) and Jbeta (13) primers were used in the PCR. This table comes from immunoSEQ multiplex PCR, and its TCRdb copy is limited to in-frame clones, with some not included. Among approximately 67,000 clones, more than 80% were seen once, and the ten largest hold over 10%. This sequence joins TRBV7-2 and TRBJ1-4; the D is unclear. The sample taken for sequencing was PBMCs. The receptor was isolated from a woman in her 30s in good health and CMV-seropositive. The CDR3 nucleotides are TGTGCCAGCAGCCGACTATCGGGTTCTAATGAAAAACTGTTTTTT. It yields the protein CASSRLSGSNEKLFF.